This T cell receptor beta chain is drawn from a study of blood T cells in healthy people across ages. V shed 3 bases, J shed 8 bases, and the junction held 8 bases outside the gene matches. CDR3 size: 14 residues. Germline-derived CDR1 and CDR2 are MRHNA and SNTAGT. The donors, all healthy, were Caucasians living in Russia, aged about 6 to 90. Researchers report isolating at least 6 million PBMCs per sample. No fewer than 6 micrograms of total RNA were isolated from every sample. Next came a second PCR, run for about 6 to 12 cycles, which used a sample-barcoded 5' primer along with a J-beta primer mix. Any given sample supplied a minimum of 3 million CDR3-containing paired-end reads. TCRdb reprocessed the 5' RACE reads with MiXCR, giving one entry per CDR3 protein. The profile shows 380,000 or so distinct CDR3 sequences, 45% to 65% of them singletons.

V usage is TRBV6-4 and J usage is TRBJ1-2; TRBD1 matches at 8 bases. The TCR sequence derives from a man between 60 and 75 years old in good health. The sequenced sample consisted of blood. The CDR3 protein is CASSENRGVGGYTF. CDR3 bases: TGTGCCAGCAGTGAAAACAGGGGGGTTGGAGGCTACACCTTC.